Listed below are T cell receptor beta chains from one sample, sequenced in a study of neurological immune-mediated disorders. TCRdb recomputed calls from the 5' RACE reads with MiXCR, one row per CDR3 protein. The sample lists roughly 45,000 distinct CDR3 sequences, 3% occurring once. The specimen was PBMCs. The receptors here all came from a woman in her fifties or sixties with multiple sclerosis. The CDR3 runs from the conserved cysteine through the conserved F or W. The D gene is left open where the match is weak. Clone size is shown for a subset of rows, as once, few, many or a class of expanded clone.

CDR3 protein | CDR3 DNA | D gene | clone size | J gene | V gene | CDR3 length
CASSFLAGGNQETQYF | TGCGCCAGCAGCTTTCTGGCGGGGGGGAATCAAGAGACCCAGTACTTC | TRBD2 | many | TRBJ2-5 | TRBV5-1 | 16
CASSAAGGTQHEQFF | TGTGCCAGCAGTGCTGCCGGCGGGACCCAACATGAGCAGTTCTTC | NA | many | TRBJ2-1 | TRBV6-1 | 15
CASSSTGQGGEKLFF | TGCGCCAGCAGCTCGACGGGACAGGGAGGGGAAAAACTGTTTTTT | TRBD1 | many | TRBJ1-4 | TRBV5-1 | 15
CASSLGHLVNSPLHF | TGTGCCAGCAGCTTAGGACACCTAGTTAATTCACCCCTCCACTTT | NA | many | TRBJ1-6 | TRBV7-9 | 15
CASGNRDRGNQPQHF | TGTGCCAGCGGGAACCGGGACAGGGGAAATCAGCCCCAGCATTTT | TRBD1 | many | TRBJ1-5 | TRBV12-3/TRBV12-4 | 15
CASSPGDSRRDEQFF | TGTGCCAGCAGCCCCGGGGACTCCCGAAGGGATGAGCAGTTCTTC | NA | few | TRBJ2-1 | TRBV4-2 | 15
CSARPRTTTDTQYF | TGCAGTGCTAGGCCCCGGACTACCACAGATACGCAGTATTTT | NA | many | TRBJ2-3 | TRBV20-1 | 14
CASSTGLAGGRGGLYEQYF | TGCGCCAGCAGCACCGGACTAGCGGGAGGTAGGGGGGGGCTCTACGAGCAGTACTTC | TRBD2 | many | TRBJ2-7 | TRBV5-1 | 19
CASSLWTGYRNYGYTF | TGTGCCAGCAGTTTATGGACAGGGTACCGAAACTATGGCTACACCTTC | TRBD1 | many | TRBJ1-2 | TRBV12-3/TRBV12-4 | 16
CASSHLLWHEQFF | TGTGCCAGCAGCCACCTCCTATGGCATGAGCAGTTCTTC | NA | many | TRBJ2-1 | TRBV7-9 | 13
CASSPQTGYSNQPQHF | TGCGCCAGCAGCCCTCAAACAGGGTACAGCAATCAGCCCCAGCATTTT | NA | many | TRBJ1-5 | TRBV4-1 | 16
CSARDLLAGGNEQFF | TGCAGTGCTAGAGATCTCCTAGCTGGGGGAAATGAGCAGTTCTTC | NA | many | TRBJ2-1 | TRBV20-1 | 15
CASLGREAFF | TGTGCCAGCCTCGGGAGAGAAGCTTTCTTT | NA | many | TRBJ1-1 | TRBV12-3/TRBV12-4 | 10
CSARRAGAREPQHF | TGCAGTGCTAGAAGGGCAGGGGCGCGGGAGCCCCAGCATTTT | NA | many | TRBJ1-5 | TRBV20-1 | 14
CASSFEEGTEAFF | TGTGCCAGCAGTTTTGAGGAGGGGACTGAAGCTTTCTTT | NA | many | TRBJ1-1 | TRBV12-3/TRBV12-4 | 13
CASSRQTLIAGGPQETQYF | TGTGCCAGCAGCCGCCAAACCCTCATAGCGGGGGGGCCCCAAGAGACCCAGTACTTC | TRBD2 | many | TRBJ2-5 | TRBV7-6 | 19
CASSEKIGGRARADTQYF | TGTGCCAGCAGCGAAAAGATAGGTGGGAGGGCCCGAGCAGATACGCAGTATTTT | TRBD2 | many | TRBJ2-3 | TRBV7-2 | 18
CSAKVPPGSYNEQFF | TGCAGTGCTAAGGTGCCCCCCGGCTCCTACAATGAGCAGTTCTTC | NA | many | TRBJ2-1 | TRBV20-1 | 15
CASSSNSKGNTGELFF | TGCGCCAGCAGCTCAAACTCCAAAGGGAACACCGGGGAGCTGTTTTTT | NA | many | TRBJ2-2 | TRBV5-1 | 16
CSASAHQGGTEAFF | TGCAGTGCTAGCGCCCACCAGGGGGGCACTGAAGCTTTCTTT | TRBD1 | many | TRBJ1-1 | TRBV20-1 | 14
CASSEALGRGTEAFF | TGTGCCAGCAGTGAAGCGTTGGGCAGGGGCACTGAAGCTTTCTTT | NA | many | TRBJ1-1 | TRBV2 | 15
CASSFGRLGFSGELFF | TGTGCCAGCAGCTTCGGGCGGCTAGGATTCTCCGGGGAGCTGTTTTTT | NA | many | TRBJ2-2 | TRBV7-2 | 16
CSASDQGQVPSPLHF | TGCAGTGCTAGTGACCAGGGACAGGTTCCGTCACCCCTCCACTTT | TRBD1 | many | TRBJ1-6 | TRBV20-1 | 15
CASSLVGPRQETQYF | TGTGCCAGCAGCTTGGTGGGACCGAGACAAGAGACCCAGTACTTC | NA | many | TRBJ2-5 | TRBV5-6 | 15
CASSLDPGTGELFF | TGCGCCAGCAGCTTGGACCCAGGGACCGGGGAGCTGTTTTTT | NA | many | TRBJ2-2 | TRBV5-1 | 14
CASRRQGVNTEAFF | TGCGCCAGCAGACGACAGGGGGTGAACACTGAAGCTTTCTTT | TRBD1 | many | TRBJ1-1 | TRBV10-2 | 14
CASSLVASGSSNEQFF | TGTGCCAGCAGCTTAGTGGCTAGCGGGAGTAGCAATGAGCAGTTCTTC | TRBD2 | many | TRBJ2-1 | TRBV7-6 | 16
CASSILAVKETQYF | TGTGCCAGCAGTATACTAGCGGTTAAAGAGACCCAGTACTTC | TRBD2 | many | TRBJ2-5 | TRBV6-2/TRBV6-3 | 14
CASSLSGSVNEQFF | TGCGCCAGCAGCTTGAGCGGGAGTGTGAATGAGCAGTTCTTC | TRBD2 | few | TRBJ2-1 | TRBV5-1 | 14
CASSHLSGPTGELFF | TGCGCCAGCAGCCACCTTAGCGGCCCCACCGGGGAGCTGTTTTTT | NA | many | TRBJ2-2 | TRBV5-1 | 15
CSARDPWGANVLTF | TGCAGTGCTAGAGATCCATGGGGGGCCAACGTCCTGACTTTC | NA | many | TRBJ2-6 | TRBV20-1 | 14
CASRGLAGGQETQYF | TGTGCCAGCAGGGGACTAGCGGGAGGCCAAGAGACCCAGTACTTC | TRBD2 | many | TRBJ2-5 | TRBV6-5 | 15
CASSLGTGGNQPQHF | TGCGCCAGCAGCTTGGGGACCGGAGGCAATCAGCCCCAGCATTTT | NA | many | TRBJ1-5 | TRBV5-1 | 15
CASSTPGATYNEQFF | TGTGCCAGCAGTACCCCAGGGGCCACCTACAATGAGCAGTTCTTC | NA | many | TRBJ2-1 | TRBV12-3/TRBV12-4 | 15
CSAPDSRAGNEQFF | TGCAGTGCCCCGGACAGCCGGGCGGGTAATGAGCAGTTCTTC | NA | many | TRBJ2-1 | TRBV20-1 | 14
CATRQGWETQYF | TGTGCCACCCGACAAGGATGGGAGACCCAGTACTTC | NA | many | TRBJ2-5 | TRBV28 | 12
CASSRSGGPAYNEQFF | TGCGCCAGCAGCCGGAGCGGGGGCCCCGCCTACAATGAGCAGTTCTTC | TRBD2 | many | TRBJ2-1 | TRBV5-1 | 16
CSAWTCDQFF | TGCAGTGCTTGGACCTGCGACCAGTTCTTC | NA | many | TRBJ2-1 | TRBV20-1 | 10
CASSLSPGQGHTEAFF | TGTGCCAGCAGCTTAAGCCCGGGACAGGGACACACTGAAGCTTTCTTT | TRBD1 | many | TRBJ1-1 | TRBV7-2 | 16
CASSLGRNTEAFF | TGTGCCAGCAGCTTGGGTAGGAACACTGAAGCTTTCTTT | NA | many | TRBJ1-1 | TRBV7-2 | 13
CASSEWGHDSYEQYF | TGTGCCAGCAGTGAATGGGGACATGATTCCTACGAGCAGTACTTC | NA | many | TRBJ2-7 | TRBV25-1 | 15
CATSDIRGSSYNEQFF | TGTGCCACCAGTGACATACGCGGGAGCTCCTACAATGAGCAGTTCTTC | TRBD2 | many | TRBJ2-1 | TRBV24-1 | 16
CSARVGGQDLNTEAFF | TGCAGTGCTAGGGTGGGGGGGCAAGATCTGAACACTGAAGCTTTCTTT | NA | many | TRBJ1-1 | TRBV20-1 | 16
CASSLHPGEETQYF | TGCGCCAGCAGCTTGCATCCAGGGGAGGAGACCCAGTACTTC | NA | many | TRBJ2-5 | TRBV5-1 | 14
CASSTGLAGVRGTGELFF | TGTGCCAGCAGCACTGGACTAGCGGGAGTACGGGGCACCGGGGAGCTGTTTTTT | TRBD2 | many | TRBJ2-2 | TRBV7-9 | 18
CASSSDRYTQYF | TGTGCCAGCAGCTCTGACAGGTATACGCAGTATTTT | NA | many | TRBJ2-3 | TRBV5-5 | 12
CAISGLGRSSNTGELFF | TGTGCCATCAGTGGGTTGGGGAGGAGTTCGAACACCGGGGAGCTGTTTTTT | NA | many | TRBJ2-2 | TRBV10-3 | 17
CSVLAGEFTDTQYF | TGCAGTGTTTTAGCGGGGGAGTTCACAGATACGCAGTATTTT | TRBD2 | many | TRBJ2-3 | TRBV20-1 | 14
CASSPRVPGGYTF | TGCGCCAGCAGCCCCCGTGTTCCGGGGGGCTACACCTTC | NA | NA | TRBJ1-2 | TRBV4-3 | 13
CASSLEPGLSEQYF | TGCGCCAGCAGCTTGGAACCGGGGTTGAGCGAGCAGTACTTC | NA | many | TRBJ2-7 | TRBV5-1 | 14
CSASHRPRDSLTDTQYF | TGCAGTGCTAGTCATCGGCCCCGGGACTCCTTAACAGATACGCAGTATTTT | NA | many | TRBJ2-3 | TRBV20-1 | 17
CASFGRSNQPQHF | TGTGCCAGCTTTGGACGGAGCAATCAGCCCCAGCATTTT | NA | many | TRBJ1-5 | TRBV6-1 | 13
CASGRSGYNSPLHF | TGCGCCAGCGGCCGGAGTGGGTATAATTCACCCCTCCACTTT | NA | many | TRBJ1-6 | TRBV4-1 | 14
CASSQDGTTKNIQYF | TGTGCCAGCAGCCAAGACGGGACGACGAAAAACATTCAGTACTTC | NA | many | TRBJ2-4 | TRBV3-1 | 15
CASSVAGEGTPLHF | TGTGCCAGCAGCGTGGCCGGGGAGGGGACACCCCTCCACTTT | NA | many | TRBJ1-6 | TRBV9 | 14
CASTQGTASYEQYF | TGTGCCAGCACCCAAGGGACAGCGTCCTACGAGCAGTACTTC | TRBD1 | many | TRBJ2-7 | TRBV12-3/TRBV12-4 | 14
CASSLGQGNTGELFF | TGTGCCAGCAGCTTGGGTCAGGGGAACACCGGGGAGCTGTTTTTT | NA | NA | TRBJ2-2 | TRBV5-4 | 15
CASSFTVEQFF | TGTGCCAGCAGCTTCACCGTTGAGCAGTTCTTC | NA | many | TRBJ2-1 | TRBV7-7 | 11
CASSSARVDSPLHF | TGCGCCAGCAGCTCTGCTAGGGTAGACTCACCCCTCCACTTT | NA | many | TRBJ1-6 | TRBV5-1 | 14
CASSFLVGAALNSVEQETQYF | TGTGCCAGCAGCTTTCTCGTGGGAGCGGCCTTAAACTCGGTGGAGCAAGAGACCCAGTACTTC | NA | many | TRBJ2-5 | TRBV5-6 | 21